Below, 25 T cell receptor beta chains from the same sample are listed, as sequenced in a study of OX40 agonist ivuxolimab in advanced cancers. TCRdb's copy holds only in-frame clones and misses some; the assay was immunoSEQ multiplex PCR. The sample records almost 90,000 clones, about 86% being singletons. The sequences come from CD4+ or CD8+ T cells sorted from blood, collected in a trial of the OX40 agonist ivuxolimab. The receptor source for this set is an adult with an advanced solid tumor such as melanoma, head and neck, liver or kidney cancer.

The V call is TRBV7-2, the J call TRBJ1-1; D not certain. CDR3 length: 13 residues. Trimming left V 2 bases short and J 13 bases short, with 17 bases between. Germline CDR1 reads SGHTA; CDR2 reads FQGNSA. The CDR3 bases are TGTGCCAGCAGCTTACAAGGCACCCAGAAAGTTTTCTTT. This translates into CASSLQGTQKVFF.

The CDR3 spells CASSLRLGTGQETQYF. In nucleotides, the CDR3 is TGTGCCAGCAGCCTTAGGCTTGGGACAGGCCAAGAGACCCAGTACTTC. The chain recombines TRBV7-6 with TRBJ2-5, with 8 nucleotides matching TRBD1. The germline V gene encodes CDR1 SGHVS and CDR2 FNYEAQ. The CDR3 totals 16 residues. J was trimmed by 1 base and V by 5 bases; bases with no gene match: 9.

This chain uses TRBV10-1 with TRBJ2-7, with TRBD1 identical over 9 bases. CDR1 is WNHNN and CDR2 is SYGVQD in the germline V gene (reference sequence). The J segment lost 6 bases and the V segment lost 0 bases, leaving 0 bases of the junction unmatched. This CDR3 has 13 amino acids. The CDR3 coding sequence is TGCGCCAGCAGTGAGTCGACAGGGGGCGAGCAGTACTTC. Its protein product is CASSESTGGEQYF.

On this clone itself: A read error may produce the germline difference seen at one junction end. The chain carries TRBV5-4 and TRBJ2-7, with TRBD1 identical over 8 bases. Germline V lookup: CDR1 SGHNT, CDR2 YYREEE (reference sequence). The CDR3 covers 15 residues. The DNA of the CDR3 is TGCGCCAGCAGCGGAGAGACAGGGGATGCCTACGAGCAGTACTTC. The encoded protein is CASSGETGDAYEQYF.

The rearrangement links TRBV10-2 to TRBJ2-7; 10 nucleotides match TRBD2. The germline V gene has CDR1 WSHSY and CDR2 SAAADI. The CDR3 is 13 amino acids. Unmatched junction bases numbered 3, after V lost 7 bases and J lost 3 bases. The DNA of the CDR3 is TGCGCCAGCACGGCTAGCGGGGGCTACGAGCAGTACTTC. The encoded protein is CASTASGGYEQYF.

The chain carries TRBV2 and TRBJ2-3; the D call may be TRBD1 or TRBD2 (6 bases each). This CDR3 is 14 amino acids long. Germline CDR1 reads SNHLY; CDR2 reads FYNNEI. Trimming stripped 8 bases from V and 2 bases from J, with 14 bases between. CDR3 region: CASGVGGNTDTQYF. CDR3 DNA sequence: TGTGCCAGCGGGGTCGGGGGCAACACAGATACGCAGTATTTT.

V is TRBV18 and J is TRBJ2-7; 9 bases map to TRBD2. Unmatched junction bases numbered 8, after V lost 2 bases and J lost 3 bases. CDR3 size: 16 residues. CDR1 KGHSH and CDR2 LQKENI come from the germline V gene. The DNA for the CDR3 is TGTGCCAGCTCACCATTACTAGCGGGCCCGGGCTACGAGCAGTACTTC. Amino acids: CASSPLLAGPGYEQYF.

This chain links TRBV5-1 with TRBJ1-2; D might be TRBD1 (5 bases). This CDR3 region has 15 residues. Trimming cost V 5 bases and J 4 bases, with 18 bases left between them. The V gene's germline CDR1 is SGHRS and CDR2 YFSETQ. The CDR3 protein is CASSSGTAVSYGYTF. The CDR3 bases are TGCGCCAGCAGTTCCGGGACTGCGGTAAGCTATGGCTACACCTTC.

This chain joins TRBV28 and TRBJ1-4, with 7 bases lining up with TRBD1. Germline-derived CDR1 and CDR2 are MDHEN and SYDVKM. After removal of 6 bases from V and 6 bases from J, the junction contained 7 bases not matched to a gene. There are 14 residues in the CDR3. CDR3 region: CASRPSGGHEKLFF. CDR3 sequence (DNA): TGTGCCAGCAGGCCCTCAGGGGGTCATGAAAAACTGTTTTTT.

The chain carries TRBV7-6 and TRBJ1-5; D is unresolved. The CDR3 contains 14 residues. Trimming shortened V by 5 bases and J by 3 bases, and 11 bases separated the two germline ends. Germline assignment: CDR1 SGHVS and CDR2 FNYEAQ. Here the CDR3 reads CASSLSQNNQPQHF. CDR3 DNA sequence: TGTGCCAGCAGCCTTAGTCAGAACAATCAGCCCCAGCATTTT.

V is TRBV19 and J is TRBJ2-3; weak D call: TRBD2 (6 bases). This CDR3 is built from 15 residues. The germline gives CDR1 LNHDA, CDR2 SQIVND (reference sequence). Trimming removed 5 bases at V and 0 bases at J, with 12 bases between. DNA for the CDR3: TGTGCCAGTAGTTCGGGCGGGGTGAGCACAGATACGCAGTATTTT. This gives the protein CASSSGGVSTDTQYF.

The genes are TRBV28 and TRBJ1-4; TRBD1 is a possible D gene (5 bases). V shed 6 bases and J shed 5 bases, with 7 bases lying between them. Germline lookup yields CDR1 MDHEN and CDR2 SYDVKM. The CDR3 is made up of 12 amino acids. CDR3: CASRQGNEKLFF. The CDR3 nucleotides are TGTGCCAGCAGGCAGGGCAATGAAAAACTGTTTTTT.

CDR3 residues: CASSSPGQGKNNEQFF. In DNA, the CDR3 is TGTGCCAGCAGCTCCCCGGGACAGGGTAAAAACAATGAGCAGTTCTTC. The rearrangement uses TRBV7-6 and TRBJ2-1; TRBD1 matches 9 bases. The CDR3 loop spans 16 amino acids. Per germline, CDR1 SGHVS and CDR2 FNYEAQ. J lost 5 bases, V lost 4 bases, and 9 bases had no gene match.

CDR3 protein: CASSPYGADTQYF. The CDR3 nucleotides read TGTGCCAGCAGCCCCTACGGGGCAGATACGCAGTATTTT. The genes are TRBV11-2 and TRBJ2-3; TRBD2 is a possible D gene (5 bases). The ends were cut back, 5 bases at V and 4 bases at J, with 10 bases in the middle. Germline CDR1 and CDR2: SGHAT and FQNNGV. There are 13 residues in the CDR3.

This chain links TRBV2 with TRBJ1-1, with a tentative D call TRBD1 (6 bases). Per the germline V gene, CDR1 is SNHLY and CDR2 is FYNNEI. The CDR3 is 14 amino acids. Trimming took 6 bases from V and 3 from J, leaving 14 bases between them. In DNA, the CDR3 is TGTGCCAGCAGACCGGGGAGGGGGGACACTGAAGCTTTCTTT. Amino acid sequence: CASRPGRGDTEAFF.

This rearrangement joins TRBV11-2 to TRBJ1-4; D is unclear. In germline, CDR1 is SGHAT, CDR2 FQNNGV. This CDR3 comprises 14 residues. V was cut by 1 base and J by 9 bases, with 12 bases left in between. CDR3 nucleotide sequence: TGTGCCAGCAGCTTAGGGGGATCGACCCAAAAACTGTTTTTT. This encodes CASSLGGSTQKLFF.

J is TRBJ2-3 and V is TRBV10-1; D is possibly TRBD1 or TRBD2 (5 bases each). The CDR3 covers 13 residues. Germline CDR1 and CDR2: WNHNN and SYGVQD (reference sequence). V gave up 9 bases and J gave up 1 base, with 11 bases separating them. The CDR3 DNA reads TGCGCCAGAAAGGTGGGGGGCACAGATACGCAGTATTTT. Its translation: CARKVGGTDTQYF.

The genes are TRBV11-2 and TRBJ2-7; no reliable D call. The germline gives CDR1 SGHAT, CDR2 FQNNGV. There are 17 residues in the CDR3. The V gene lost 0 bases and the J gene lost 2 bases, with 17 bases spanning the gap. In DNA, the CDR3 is TGTGCCAGCAGCTTAGAAGGGCGGCGGTACCCCCCCTACGAGCAGTACTTC. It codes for CASSLEGRRYPPYEQYF. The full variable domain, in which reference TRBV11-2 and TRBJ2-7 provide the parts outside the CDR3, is EAGVAQSPRYKIIEKRQSVAFWCNPISGHATLYWYQQILGQGPKLLIQFQNNGVVDDSQLPKDRFSAERLKGVDSTLKIQPAKLEDSAVYLCASSLEGRRYPPYEQYFGPGTRLTVT.

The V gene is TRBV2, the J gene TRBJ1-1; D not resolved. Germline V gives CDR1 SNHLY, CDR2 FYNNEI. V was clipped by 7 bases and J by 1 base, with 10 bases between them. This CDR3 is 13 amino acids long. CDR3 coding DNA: TGTGCCAGCAAGTATTTTCCGAACACTGAAGCTTTCTTT. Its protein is CASKYFPNTEAFF.

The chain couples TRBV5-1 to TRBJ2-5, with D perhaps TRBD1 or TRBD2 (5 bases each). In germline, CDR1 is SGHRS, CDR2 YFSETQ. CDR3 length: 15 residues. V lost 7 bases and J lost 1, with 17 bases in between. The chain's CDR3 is CASADPGRTQETQYF. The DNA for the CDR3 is TGCGCCAGCGCTGATCCGGGGCGTACCCAAGAGACCCAGTACTTC. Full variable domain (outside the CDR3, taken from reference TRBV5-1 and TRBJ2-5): KAGVTQTPRYLIKTRGQQVTLSCSPISGHRSVSWYQQTPGQGLQFLFEYFSETQRNKGNFPGRFSGRQFSNSRSEMNVSTLELGDSALYLCASADPGRTQETQYFGPGTRLLVL.

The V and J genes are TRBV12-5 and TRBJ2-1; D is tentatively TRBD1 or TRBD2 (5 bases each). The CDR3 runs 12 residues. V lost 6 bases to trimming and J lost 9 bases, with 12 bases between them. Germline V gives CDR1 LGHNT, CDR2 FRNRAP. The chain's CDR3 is CASGRDVLEQFF. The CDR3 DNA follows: TGTGCTAGTGGCCGGGACGTCCTTGAGCAGTTCTTC.

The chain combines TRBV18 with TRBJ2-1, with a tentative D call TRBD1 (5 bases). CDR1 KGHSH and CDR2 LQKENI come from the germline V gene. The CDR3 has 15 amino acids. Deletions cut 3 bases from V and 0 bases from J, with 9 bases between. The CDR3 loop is CASSPRQSSYNEQFF. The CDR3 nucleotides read TGTGCCAGCTCACCGCGACAGAGCTCCTACAATGAGCAGTTCTTC.

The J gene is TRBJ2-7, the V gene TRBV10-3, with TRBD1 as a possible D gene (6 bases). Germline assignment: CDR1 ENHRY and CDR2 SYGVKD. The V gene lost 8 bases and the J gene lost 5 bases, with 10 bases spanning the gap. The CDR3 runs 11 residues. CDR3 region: CAIGTLHEQYF. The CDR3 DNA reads TGTGCCATCGGGACACTCCACGAGCAGTACTTC.

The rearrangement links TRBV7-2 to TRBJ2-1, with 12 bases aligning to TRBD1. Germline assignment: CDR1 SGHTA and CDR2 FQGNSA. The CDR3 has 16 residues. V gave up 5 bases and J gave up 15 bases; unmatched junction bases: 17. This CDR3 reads CASSKGQGAVDPRRFF. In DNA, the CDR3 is TGTGCCAGCAGCAAGGGACAGGGGGCGGTGGACCCGAGGAGGTTCTTC. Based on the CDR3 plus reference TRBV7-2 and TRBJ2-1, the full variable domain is GAGVSQSPSNKVTEKGKDVELRCDPISGHTALYWYRQSLGQGLEFLIYFQGNSAPDKSGLPSDRFSAERTGGSVSTLTIQRTQQEDSAVYLCASSKGQGAVDPRRFFGPGTRLTVL.

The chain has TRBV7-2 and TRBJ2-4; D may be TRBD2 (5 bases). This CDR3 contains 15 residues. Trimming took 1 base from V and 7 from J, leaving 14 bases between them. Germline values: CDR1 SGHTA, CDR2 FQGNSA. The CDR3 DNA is TGTGCCAGCAGCTTAGTCGAAATACCGGGGAACATTCAGTACTTC. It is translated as CASSLVEIPGNIQYF.